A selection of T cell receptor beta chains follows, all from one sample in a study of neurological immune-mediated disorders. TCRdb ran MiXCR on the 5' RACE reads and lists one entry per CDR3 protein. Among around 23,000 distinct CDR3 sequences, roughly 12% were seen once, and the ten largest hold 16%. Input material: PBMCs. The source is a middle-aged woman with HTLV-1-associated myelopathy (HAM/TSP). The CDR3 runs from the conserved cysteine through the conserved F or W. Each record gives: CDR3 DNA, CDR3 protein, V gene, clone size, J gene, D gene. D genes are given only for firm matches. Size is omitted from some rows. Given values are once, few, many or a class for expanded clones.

TGTGTCAGCAGTGGCCCGGACAGCTCCTACGAGCAGTACTTC,CVSSGPDSSYEQYF,TRBV2,many,TRBJ2-7,-
TGCAGTGCTAGAATCCGGGATACGCAGTATTTT,CSARIRDTQYF,TRBV20-1,many,TRBJ2-3,-
TGCGCCAGCAGCGTGACAGGGGGAAACACCATATATTTT,CASSVTGGNTIYF,TRBV5-1,many,TRBJ1-3,TRBD1
TGTGCCAGCAGCCAAGTCCACAGGGCCCCTGAGACCCAGTACTTC,CASSQVHRAPETQYF,TRBV3-1,many,TRBJ2-5,-
TGTGCCAGCAGCCGACTAGCGGGGCCAGATACGCAGTATTTT,CASSRLAGPDTQYF,TRBV5-6,many,TRBJ2-3,TRBD2
TGCAGTGCTAGAGGCCAGCCACCTGAAGCTTTCTTT,CSARGQPPEAFF,TRBV20-1,many,TRBJ1-1,-
TGTGCCAGCAGAACCGGGACTAGCGGGGGTGAGCAGTTCTTC,CASRTGTSGGEQFF,TRBV2,-,TRBJ2-1,TRBD2
TGTGCCAGCAGCTTAGATGTCAGGAGAATCCCCTACGAGCAGTACTTC,CASSLDVRRIPYEQYF,TRBV7-3,-,TRBJ2-7,-
TGCGCCAGCAGCCAAGCGGGGGGGCCTGGTGAGCAGTTCTTC,CASSQAGGPGEQFF,TRBV4-1,many,TRBJ2-1,TRBD2
TGTGCCAGCAGCCCCGGGACTACCCTATACAATGAGCAGTTCTTC,CASSPGTTLYNEQFF,TRBV7-7,many,TRBJ2-1,TRBD2
TGCGCCAGCAGCTTGCAAGCGGGGGCCCTATCGGATGAGCAGTTCTTC,CASSLQAGALSDEQFF,TRBV5-1,many,TRBJ2-1,TRBD2
TGTGCCAGCAGCACGACTAGCGGGGCAGATACGCAGTATTTT,CASSTTSGADTQYF,TRBV9,many,TRBJ2-3,TRBD2
TGTGCCAGCAGCCAGAACAGGGGGGAGCTGTTTTTT,CASSQNRGELFF,TRBV4-2,medium-sized,TRBJ2-2,-
TGTGCCAGCAAGGACAATAACTTTGGCTACACCTTC,CASKDNNFGYTF,TRBV6-6,many,TRBJ1-2,-
TGTGCCAGCAGACCAGGACGGACTAGCGGGGACGTGTACTTC,CASRPGRTSGDVYF,TRBV6-1,many,TRBJ2-7,TRBD2
TGTGCCAGCAGCGTAGTCGGGACAGGGGGGGCAGATACGCAGTATTTT,CASSVVGTGGADTQYF,TRBV9,many,TRBJ2-3,TRBD1
TGTGCCAGCAGCCGGGCACCGGGGGCTAATGAAAAACTGTTTTTT,CASSRAPGANEKLFF,TRBV3-1,many,TRBJ1-4,-
TGCGCCAGCAGCCCCACCGGGACAGCGAATTCACCCCTCCACTTT,CASSPTGTANSPLHF,TRBV5-1,many,TRBJ1-6,TRBD1
TGTGCCAGCAGCCTTTACACTAGCGGGGGGGAGGGGCAGTATTTT,CASSLYTSGGEGQYF,TRBV3-1,many,TRBJ2-3,TRBD2
TGCGCCAGCAGGACCGGGACAGGGGGCCCAGATACGCAGTATTTT,CASRTGTGGPDTQYF,TRBV5-1,many,TRBJ2-3,TRBD1
TGCGCCAGCAGCCAAGTTACAGGGGGTAATGAAAAACTGTTTTTT,CASSQVTGGNEKLFF,TRBV4-1,-,TRBJ1-4,TRBD1
TGTGCCAGCAGTTACGGGACAGGGCCAAACACTGAAGCTTTCTTT,CASSYGTGPNTEAFF,TRBV6-5,many,TRBJ1-1,TRBD1
TGCGCCAGCAGCTTGAGTGACGGCCCGTATAATTCACCCCTCCACTTT,CASSLSDGPYNSPLHF,TRBV5-1,many,TRBJ1-6,-
TGTGCCAGCAGTTTCCGGGGGTTAGCCAAAAACATTCAGTACTTC,CASSFRGLAKNIQYF,TRBV12-3/TRBV12-4,many,TRBJ2-4,-
TGTGCCAGCAGTTACTCGTTTGGGGAGACCCAGTACTTC,CASSYSFGETQYF,TRBV6-5,many,TRBJ2-5,-
TGTGCCAGCAGCTTAGGTAGCGGGGGGGCTGAGACCCAGTACTTC,CASSLGSGGAETQYF,TRBV7-3,many,TRBJ2-5,TRBD2
TGTGCCAGCAGCCAACCTGTGGACAATCGCAGGAACACTGAAGCTTTCTTT,CASSQPVDNRRNTEAFF,TRBV2,many,TRBJ1-1,-
TGCAGTGCTAGGGGGGTAGAGCCGGTAGCGCCCCAGCATTTT,CSARGVEPVAPQHF,TRBV20-1,many,TRBJ1-5,-
TGTGCCAGCAGCTTGGGAGGGTACTATGGCTACACCTTC,CASSLGGYYGYTF,TRBV5-5,many,TRBJ1-2,-